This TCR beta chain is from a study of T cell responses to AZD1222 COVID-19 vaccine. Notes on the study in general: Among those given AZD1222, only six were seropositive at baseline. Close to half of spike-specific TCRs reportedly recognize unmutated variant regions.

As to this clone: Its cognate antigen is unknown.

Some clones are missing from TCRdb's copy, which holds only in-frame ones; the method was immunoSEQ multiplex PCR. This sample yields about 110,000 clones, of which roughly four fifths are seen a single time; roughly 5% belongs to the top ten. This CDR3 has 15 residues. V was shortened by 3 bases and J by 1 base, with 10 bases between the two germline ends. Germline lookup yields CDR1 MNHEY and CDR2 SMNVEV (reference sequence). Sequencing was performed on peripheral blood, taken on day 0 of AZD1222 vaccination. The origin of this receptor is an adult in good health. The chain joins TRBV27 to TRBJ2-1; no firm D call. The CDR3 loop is CASSFGWESYNEQFF. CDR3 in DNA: TGTGCCAGCAGTTTTGGGTGGGAATCCTACAATGAGCAGTTCTTC.